The clone carrying this T cell receptor (beta chain) was seen ten or more times. Its antigen is undetermined. Profiles of TCR beta VDJ and CDR3 were generated from a genomic DNA template. TCRdb fed the reads into MiXCR, producing one record per CDR3 protein. The sample shows fewer than 200,000 distinct CDR3 sequences, less than 50% of them seen only once. An expansion of CD8+CD57+ cells by flow cytometry had been shown in patients chosen for sequencing. The sample is drawn from a study of CD8+CD57+ T cells in acquired aplastic anemia. Study background: Mean DNA quantity obtained from sorted CD4+ and CD8+ cells was 3 to 3.5 ug.

Whole-study findings and limits: Patients and controls had in common fewer than 30 CD8+ CDR3 sequences.

The V end was cut by 1 base, the J end by 3 bases, with 10 bases between. Germline CDR1 SNHLY, CDR2 FYNNEI. The CDR3 runs 15 residues. The sample comprised sorted CD4+, CD8+, or CD8+CD57+ T cells (not recorded which) from PBMCs. This sequence joins TRBV2 and TRBJ1-5; maybe TRBD1 (5 bases). This TCR came from a human donor with aplastic anemia. The CDR3 nucleotides read TGTGCCAGCAGTGAAGGAGGGGTCTACAATCAGCCCCAGCATTTT. Its protein product is CASSEGGVYNQPQHF.